Shown below are 27 T cell receptor beta chains from a single sample sequenced in a study of PD-1 blockade in mismatch repair-deficient tumors. The repertoire was sequenced with immunoSEQ multiplex PCR; TCRdb's copy has only in-frame clones and lacks some. The sample carries some 110,000 clones, about 74% recorded once. The source was peripheral blood, collected more than 58 weeks after starting pembrolizumab. The receptors were sampled from an adult with mismatch repair-deficient cancer.

The chain has TRBV15 and TRBJ1-5; D possibly corresponds to TRBD1 (6 bases). CDR3 length: 15 amino acids. The V gene lost 0 bases and the J gene lost 6 bases, with 12 bases spanning the gap. The germline CDR1 and CDR2 sequences are LNHNV and YYDKDF (reference sequence). Here the CDR3 DNA reads TGTGCCACCAGCAGAGATTGGGGGGGCTCTCAGCCCCAGCATTTT. Amino acids: CATSRDWGGSQPQHF.

The chain employs TRBV5-6 and TRBJ2-7; the D gene is possibly TRBD1 (5 bases). V was pared by 2 bases and J by 6 bases, with 6 bases between. This CDR3 is built from 11 residues. Germline V gene sequence: CDR1 SGHDT, CDR2 YYEEEE. The CDR3 region is CASSFQGEQYF. In nucleotides, the CDR3 is TGTGCCAGCAGCTTCCAGGGCGAGCAGTACTTC.

This sequence joins TRBV5-6 and TRBJ2-7, with a weak D call TRBD2 (5 bases). This CDR3 spans 12 amino acids. In germline, CDR1 is SGHDT, CDR2 YYEEEE. Trimming removed 0 bases from V and 4 bases from J, with 5 bases in between. This CDR3 reads CASSLGTYEQYF. The CDR3 bases are TGTGCCAGCAGCTTGGGGACTTACGAGCAGTACTTC.

The V and J genes are TRBV27 and TRBJ1-4; no definite D call. The CDR3 length is 11 residues. Trimming stripped 3 bases from V and 4 bases from J, with 0 bases between. From germline, CDR1 is MNHEY and CDR2 SMNVEV (reference sequence). CDR3 in amino acids: CASSFNEKLFF. In DNA, the CDR3 is TGTGCCAGCAGTTTTAATGAAAAACTGTTTTTT.

V and J are TRBV30 and TRBJ1-5; possible D gene TRBD1, 6 bases. V lost 5 bases to trimming and J lost 0 bases, with 23 bases between them. Germline V gives CDR1 GTSNPN, CDR2 SVGIG (reference sequence). CDR3 length equals 18 residues. The CDR3 loop reads CAWVVGGRGTYSNQPQHF. CDR3 coding DNA: TGTGCCTGGGTGGTGGGGGGCCGCGGGACCTATAGCAATCAGCCCCAGCATTTT. The full variable domain, completed using reference TRBV30 and TRBJ1-5, is SQTIHQWPATLVQPVGSPLSLECTVEGTSNPNLYWYRQAAGRGLQLLFYSVGIGQISSEVPQNLSASRPQDRQFILSSKKLLLSDSGFYLCAWVVGGRGTYSNQPQHFGDGTRLSIL.

The chain employs TRBV9 and TRBJ2-1; 7 nucleotides align to TRBD2. Per germline, CDR1 SGDLS and CDR2 YYNGEE. Trimming took 3 bases from V and 2 from J; bases not matched to a gene: 8. This CDR3 has 16 residues. The DNA of the CDR3 is TGTGCCAGCAGCGCTTGGGGCGGGAGAACCTACAATGAGCAGTTCTTC. It is translated as CASSAWGGRTYNEQFF.

The rearrangement uses TRBV4-2 and TRBJ2-3; D tentatively reads TRBD1 or TRBD2 (6 bases each). The V gene lost 4 bases and the J gene lost 2 bases, with 19 bases spanning the gap. This CDR3 is 17 amino acids long. The germline CDR1 and CDR2 sequences are LGHNA and YNFKEQ. The CDR3 is CASSPLKGDSTTDTQYF. In DNA form, the CDR3 reads TGTGCCAGCAGCCCACTAAAGGGGGACTCCACCACAGATACGCAGTATTTT.

This chain uses TRBV19 with TRBJ1-2, with D perhaps TRBD1 (6 bases). V lost 3 bases and J 3 bases, leaving 14 bases between the germline ends. This CDR3 contains 15 residues. The V gene's germline CDR1 is LNHDA and CDR2 SQIVND (reference sequence). The CDR3 spells CASSIHGQLYYGYTF. In nucleotides, the CDR3 is TGTGCCAGTAGTATCCACGGACAGCTATACTATGGCTACACCTTC.

The V call is TRBV10-3, the J call TRBJ2-1; possibly TRBD1 for D (6 bases). CDR1 is ENHRY, CDR2 SYGVKD, per germline. The CDR3 has 12 amino acids. Trimming took 8 bases from V and 6 from J, leaving 11 bases between them. This chain's CDR3 is CAIEGGGNEQFF. The CDR3 bases are TGTGCCATCGAAGGGGGTGGCAATGAGCAGTTCTTC.

The chain joins TRBV7-9 to TRBJ2-7, with a tentative D call TRBD2 (6 bases). The germline CDR1 and CDR2 sequences are SEHNR and FQNEAQ (reference sequence). The CDR3 runs 14 residues. Trimming stripped 5 bases from V and 6 bases from J, with 17 bases between. The CDR3 here is CASSTFGGVGEQYF. In DNA, the CDR3 is TGTGCCAGCAGCACCTTCGGAGGGGTCGGCGAGCAGTACTTC.

V usage is TRBV5-1 and J usage is TRBJ2-7; D is perhaps TRBD2 (6 bases). The V gene's germline CDR1 is SGHRS and CDR2 YFSETQ. V gave up 0 bases and J gave up 2 bases, with 12 bases separating them. The CDR3 consists of 15 residues. The DNA for the CDR3 is TGCGCCAGCAGCTTGGCCGGGACTCCTCCCTACGAGCAGTACTTC. It translates to CASSLAGTPPYEQYF.

This chain connects TRBV19 to TRBJ2-1; 8 nucleotides match TRBD2. The J segment lost 3 bases and the V segment lost 10 bases, leaving 11 bases of the junction unmatched. The CDR3 loop spans 15 amino acids. Germline CDR1 and CDR2: LNHDA and SQIVND (reference sequence). CDR3 loop: CATQYSGAFYNEQFF. In DNA form, the CDR3 reads TGTGCCACCCAGTATAGCGGGGCCTTCTACAATGAGCAGTTCTTC.

This clone was observed a handful of times. The rearrangement links TRBV25-1 to TRBJ2-2, with D maybe TRBD2 (6 bases). The CDR3 has 15 amino acids. CDR1 and CDR2 (germline): MGHDK, SYGVNS. The ends were cut back, 11 bases at V and 7 bases at J, with 23 bases in the middle. CDR3 amino acids: CAASAFGGLVGELFF. CDR3 nucleotides: TGTGCCGCCTCTGCCTTCGGGGGACTTGTCGGGGAGCTGTTTTTT.

The chain uses TRBV2 and TRBJ2-7; no clear D. Germline CDR1 and CDR2: SNHLY and FYNNEI. The CDR3 totals 15 residues. The V gene lost 2 bases and the J gene lost 2 bases, with 13 bases spanning the gap. The CDR3 loop is CASSEFRGGTYEQYF. CDR3 in DNA: TGTGCCAGCAGTGAATTCCGTGGCGGCACCTACGAGCAGTACTTC. The full variable domain, rest sourced from reference TRBV2 and TRBJ2-7, is EPEVTQTPSHQVTQMGQEVILRCVPISNHLYFYWYRQILGQKVEFLVSFYNNEISEKSEIFDDQFSVERPDGSNFTLKIRSTKLEDSAMYFCASSEFRGGTYEQYFGPGTRLTVT.

The chain recombines TRBV5-1 with TRBJ2-5; TRBD2 matches at 7 bases. The V segment lost 0 bases and the J segment 5 bases; nucleotides outside the gene matches: 7. This CDR3 spans 15 amino acids. CDR1 SGHRS and CDR2 YFSETQ come from the germline V gene. The CDR3 loop is CASSLVTSSGETQYF. The CDR3 nucleotides are TGCGCCAGCAGCTTGGTGACTAGCTCTGGTGAGACCCAGTACTTC.

This chain joins TRBV7-9 and TRBJ1-1; no clear D. Trimming shortened V by 1 base and J by 8 bases, and 14 bases separated the two germline ends. The germline V gene encodes CDR1 SEHNR and CDR2 FQNEAQ (reference sequence). This CDR3 contains 14 residues. The CDR3, as DNA: TGTGCCAGCAGCTTAGAGGCCTACACGAGGGAAGCTTTCTTT. This encodes CASSLEAYTREAFF.

This chain uses TRBV2 with TRBJ1-2; the D gene is possibly TRBD1 (6 bases). Germline V gives CDR1 SNHLY, CDR2 FYNNEI. The CDR3 runs to 15 residues. Trimming shortened V by 6 bases and J by 7 bases, and 21 bases separated the two germline ends. DNA for the CDR3: TGTGCCAGCAGCGAGGTCGCACAGGGTGTCGGTGGCTACACCTTC. Translating gives CASSEVAQGVGGYTF.

DNA for the CDR3: TGTGCCAGCAGCCAAGTGTACGGGACTAGCGGGAGAGATAGTTATAATGAGCAGTTCTTC. Its protein product is CASSQVYGTSGRDSYNEQFF. J is TRBJ2-1 and V is TRBV4-2, with 14 bases lining up with TRBD2. Germline assignment: CDR1 LGHNA and CDR2 YNFKEQ. Losses at the gene ends were 1 base for V and 7 bases for J; bases not matched to a gene: 15. The CDR3 contains 20 residues.

This clone was seen once. The chain combines TRBV6-1 with TRBJ2-7, with unresolved D. Germline V CDR1 and CDR2: MNHNS, SASEGT. Between the trimmed V and J ends, which lost 0 bases and 3 bases, there was a span of 9 bases. The CDR3 extends over 14 amino acids. The CDR3 loop is CASSEATRHYEQYF. The CDR3 DNA reads as TGTGCCAGCAGTGAAGCCACGCGACACTACGAGCAGTACTTC.

The chain recombines TRBV2 with TRBJ1-2; D is unclear. Germline CDR1 and CDR2: SNHLY and FYNNEI. The CDR3 extends over 12 amino acids. Between the trimmed V and J ends, which lost 3 bases and 8 bases, there was a span of 10 bases. The CDR3 here is CASSDLGGGYTF. The CDR3 region has the DNA TGTGCCAGCAGTGATTTGGGTGGCGGCTACACCTTC.

V is TRBV19 and J is TRBJ1-2; D not certain. Between the trimmed V and J ends, which lost 4 bases and 0 bases, there was a span of 9 bases. The germline CDR1 and CDR2 sequences are LNHDA and SQIVND (reference sequence). CDR3 size: 14 residues. In DNA, the CDR3 is TGTGCCAGTAGTACCCAGCCTACTAACTATGGCTACACCTTC. Residues: CASSTQPTNYGYTF.

The chain recombines TRBV7-3 with TRBJ2-1, with D perhaps TRBD2 (6 bases). V dropped 5 bases and J dropped 7 bases, with 12 bases sitting between them. Germline CDR1 SGHTA, CDR2 FQGTGA. This CDR3 is built from 13 residues. CDR3 nucleotides: TGTGCCAGCAGCCCCCTACGGGGGAATGAGCAGTTCTTC. Its translation is CASSPLRGNEQFF. The variable domain in full, completed from reference TRBV7-3 and TRBJ2-1, reads GAGVSQTPSNKVTEKGKYVELRCDPISGHTALYWYRQSLGQGPEFLIYFQGTGAADDSGLPNDRFFAVRPEGSVSTLKIQRTERGDSAVYLCASSPLRGNEQFFGPGTRLTVL.

The chain has TRBV19 and TRBJ2-3, with D perhaps matching TRBD1 (5 bases). Germline assignment: CDR1 LNHDA and CDR2 SQIVND (reference sequence). V lost 6 bases, J lost 2 bases, and 12 bases lay in between. This CDR3 contains 14 residues. DNA of the CDR3: TGTGCCAGTAGCCAGGGATCCTACACAGATACGCAGTATTTT. Its translation: CASSQGSYTDTQYF.

The chain links TRBV7-8 to TRBJ1-2, with unresolved D. Deletions cut 0 bases from V and 0 bases from J, with 8 bases between. This CDR3 spans 15 amino acids. Germline CDR1 SGHVS, CDR2 FQNEAQ. CDR3 residues: CASSLAKVANYGYTF. As DNA, the CDR3 is TGTGCCAGCAGCTTAGCGAAGGTAGCTAACTATGGCTACACCTTC. Full variable domain (missing parts from reference TRBV7-8 and TRBJ1-2): GAGVSQSPRYKVAKRGQDVALRCDPISGHVSLFWYQQALGQGPEFLTYFQNEAQLDKSGLPSDRFFAERPEGSVSTLKIQRTQQEDSAVYLCASSLAKVANYGYTFGSGTRLTVV.

Of note for this clone: The sample holds other DNA sequences that translate to the same CDR3. The chain combines TRBV5-1 with TRBJ2-2; D perhaps matches TRBD2 (7 bases). The CDR3 totals 15 residues. Germline V CDR1 and CDR2: SGHRS, YFSETQ. V lost 1 base to trimming and J lost 5 bases, with 12 bases between them. The CDR3 sequence: CASSLLQGGTGELFF. The CDR3 nucleotides read TGCGCCAGCAGCTTGTTACAGGGAGGGACCGGGGAGCTGTTTTTT. Combining the CDR3 with reference TRBV5-1 and TRBJ2-2 gives the whole variable domain KAGVTQTPRYLIKTRGQQVTLSCSPISGHRSVSWYQQTPGQGLQFLFEYFSETQRNKGNFPGRFSGRQFSNSRSEMNVSTLELGDSALYLCASSLLQGGTGELFFGEGSRLTVL.

In this sample, this clone turned up once. This chain connects TRBV6-1 to TRBJ1-2; D not resolved. The CDR3 is 14 residues long. Germline-derived CDR1 and CDR2 are MNHNS and SASEGT. V shed 0 bases and J shed 4 bases, with 9 bases lying between them. The CDR3 here is CASSEAGSIYGYTF. The CDR3 region has the DNA TGTGCCAGCAGTGAAGCGGGCAGCATCTATGGCTACACCTTC.

V gene TRBV5-4 combines with J gene TRBJ2-5; D might be TRBD1 (6 bases). The CDR3 has 14 amino acids. Per germline, CDR1 SGHNT and CDR2 YYREEE (reference sequence). V was pared by 3 bases and J by 3 bases, with 12 bases between. This CDR3 is CASSSTRQEETQYF. The CDR3 nucleotides read TGTGCCAGCAGCTCAACTAGACAGGAAGAGACCCAGTACTTC.